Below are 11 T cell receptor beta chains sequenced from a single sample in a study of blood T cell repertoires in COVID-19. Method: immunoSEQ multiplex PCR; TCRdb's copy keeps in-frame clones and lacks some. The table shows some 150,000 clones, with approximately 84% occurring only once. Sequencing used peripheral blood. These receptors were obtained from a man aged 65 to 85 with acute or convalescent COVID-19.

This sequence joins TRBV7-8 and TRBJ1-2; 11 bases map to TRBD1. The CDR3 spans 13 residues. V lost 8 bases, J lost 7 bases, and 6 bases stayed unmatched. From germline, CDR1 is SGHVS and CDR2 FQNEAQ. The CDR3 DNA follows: TGTGCCAGCGGCGGGACAGGGGGATTTGGCTACACCTTC. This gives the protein CASGGTGGFGYTF.

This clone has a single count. The CDR3 reads CASSLPGPAGEAFF. The CDR3 coding sequence is TGTGCCAGCAGTTTACCCGGACCCGCGGGTGAAGCTTTCTTT. V is TRBV27 and J is TRBJ1-1; no definite D call. CDR3 length: 14 residues. Germline values: CDR1 MNHEY, CDR2 SMNVEV (reference sequence). The V end was cut by 2 bases, the J end by 7 bases, with 14 bases between.

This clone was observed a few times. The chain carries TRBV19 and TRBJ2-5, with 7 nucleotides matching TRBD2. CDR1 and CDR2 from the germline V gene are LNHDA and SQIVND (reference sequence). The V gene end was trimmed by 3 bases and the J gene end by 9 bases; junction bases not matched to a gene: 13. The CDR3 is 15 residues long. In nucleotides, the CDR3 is TGTGCCAGTAGTATGGCCCCCGGGGGGAGGGGTGCCCAGTACTTC. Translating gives CASSMAPGGRGAQYF.

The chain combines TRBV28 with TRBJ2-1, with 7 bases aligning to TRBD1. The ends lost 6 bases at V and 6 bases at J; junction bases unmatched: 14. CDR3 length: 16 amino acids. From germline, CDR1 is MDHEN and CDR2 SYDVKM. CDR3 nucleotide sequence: TGTGCCAGCAGCCCATACCCGGACAGGAGCGGCAATGAGCAGTTCTTC. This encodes CASSPYPDRSGNEQFF.

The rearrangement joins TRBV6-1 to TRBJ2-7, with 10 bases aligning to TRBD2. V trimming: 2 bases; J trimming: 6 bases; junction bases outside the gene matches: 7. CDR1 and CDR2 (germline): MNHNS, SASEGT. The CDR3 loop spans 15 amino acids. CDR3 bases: TGTGCCAGCAGTGAACTAGCGGGGGCCGGGGGCGAGCAGTACTTC. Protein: CASSELAGAGGEQYF.

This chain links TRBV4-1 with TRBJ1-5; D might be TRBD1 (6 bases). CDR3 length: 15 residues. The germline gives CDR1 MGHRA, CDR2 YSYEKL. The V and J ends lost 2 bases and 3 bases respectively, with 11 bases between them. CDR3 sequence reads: CASSQPRGFNQPQHF. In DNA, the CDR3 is TGCGCCAGCAGCCAACCCAGGGGCTTCAATCAGCCCCAGCATTTT.

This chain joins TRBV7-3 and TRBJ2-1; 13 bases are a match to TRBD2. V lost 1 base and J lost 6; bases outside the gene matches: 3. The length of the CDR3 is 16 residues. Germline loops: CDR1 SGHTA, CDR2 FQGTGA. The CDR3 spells CASSLILAGGVNEQFF. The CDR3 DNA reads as TGTGCCAGCAGCTTAATACTAGCGGGAGGGGTCAATGAGCAGTTCTTC.

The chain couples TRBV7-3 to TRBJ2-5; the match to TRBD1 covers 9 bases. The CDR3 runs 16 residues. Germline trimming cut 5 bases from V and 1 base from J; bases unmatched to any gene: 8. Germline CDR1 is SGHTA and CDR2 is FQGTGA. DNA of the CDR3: TGTGCCAGCAGCCCAACAGGGGGCCCACTCCAAGAGACCCAGTACTTC. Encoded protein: CASSPTGGPLQETQYF.

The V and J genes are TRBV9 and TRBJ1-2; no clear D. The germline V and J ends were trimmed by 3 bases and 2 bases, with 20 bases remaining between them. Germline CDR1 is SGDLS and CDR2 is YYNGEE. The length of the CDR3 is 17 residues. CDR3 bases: TGTGCCAGCAGCGCCTCCCTCGACCAGGCGCTGAACTATGGCTACACCTTC. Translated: CASSASLDQALNYGYTF.

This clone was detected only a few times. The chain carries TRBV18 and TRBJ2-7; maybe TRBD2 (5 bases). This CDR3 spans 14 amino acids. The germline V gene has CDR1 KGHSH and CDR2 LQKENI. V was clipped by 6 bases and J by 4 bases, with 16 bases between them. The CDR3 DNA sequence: TGTGCCAGCTCCCGTGAGGGTCTCGTTTACGAGCAGTACTTC. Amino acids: CASSREGLVYEQYF.

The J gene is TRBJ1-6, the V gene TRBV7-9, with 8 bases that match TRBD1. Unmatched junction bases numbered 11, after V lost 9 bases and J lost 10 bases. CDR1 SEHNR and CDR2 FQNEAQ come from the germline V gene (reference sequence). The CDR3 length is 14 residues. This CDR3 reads CASTGGPQGSPLHF. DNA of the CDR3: TGTGCCAGTACAGGGGGGCCCCAGGGATCACCCCTCCACTTT.